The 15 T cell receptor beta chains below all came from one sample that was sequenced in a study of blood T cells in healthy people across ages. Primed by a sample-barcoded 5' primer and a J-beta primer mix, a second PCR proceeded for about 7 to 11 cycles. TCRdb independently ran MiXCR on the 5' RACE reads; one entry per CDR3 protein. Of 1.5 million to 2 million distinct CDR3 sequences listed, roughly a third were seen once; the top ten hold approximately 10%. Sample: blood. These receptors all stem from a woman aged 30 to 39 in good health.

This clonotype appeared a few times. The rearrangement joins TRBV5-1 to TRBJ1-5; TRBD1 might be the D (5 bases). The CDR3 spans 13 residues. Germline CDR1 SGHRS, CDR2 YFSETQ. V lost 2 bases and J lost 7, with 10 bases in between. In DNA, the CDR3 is TGCGCCAGCAGCTTTGACGGGGCCCAGCCCCAGCATTTT. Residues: CASSFDGAQPQHF.

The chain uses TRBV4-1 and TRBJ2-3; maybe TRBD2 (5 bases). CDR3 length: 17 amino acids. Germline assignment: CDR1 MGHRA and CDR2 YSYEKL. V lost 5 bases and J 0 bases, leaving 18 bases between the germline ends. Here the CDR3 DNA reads TGCGCCAGCAGCTTCACCCCGGGGAAGACTAGCACAGATACGCAGTATTTT. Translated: CASSFTPGKTSTDTQYF.

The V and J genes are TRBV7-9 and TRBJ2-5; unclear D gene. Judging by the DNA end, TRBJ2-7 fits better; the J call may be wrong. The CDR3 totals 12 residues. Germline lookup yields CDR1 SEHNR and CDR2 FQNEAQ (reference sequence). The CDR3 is CASSSRFCEQYF. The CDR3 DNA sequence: TGTGCCAGCAGCTCCAGGTTCTGCGAGCAGTACTTC.

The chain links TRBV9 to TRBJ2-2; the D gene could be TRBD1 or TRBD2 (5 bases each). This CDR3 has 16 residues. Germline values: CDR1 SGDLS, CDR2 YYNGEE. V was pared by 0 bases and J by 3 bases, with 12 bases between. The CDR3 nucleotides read TGTGCCAGCAGCGTAGTATCGGGGCCGGACACCGGGGAGCTGTTTTTT. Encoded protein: CASSVVSGPDTGELFF.

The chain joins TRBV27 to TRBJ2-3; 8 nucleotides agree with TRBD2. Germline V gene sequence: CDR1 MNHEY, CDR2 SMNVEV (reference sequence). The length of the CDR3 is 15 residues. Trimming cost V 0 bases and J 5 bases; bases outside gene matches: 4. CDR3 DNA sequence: TGTGCCAGCAGTTTATCGTGGACTAGCTTAGATACGCAGTATTTT. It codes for CASSLSWTSLDTQYF.

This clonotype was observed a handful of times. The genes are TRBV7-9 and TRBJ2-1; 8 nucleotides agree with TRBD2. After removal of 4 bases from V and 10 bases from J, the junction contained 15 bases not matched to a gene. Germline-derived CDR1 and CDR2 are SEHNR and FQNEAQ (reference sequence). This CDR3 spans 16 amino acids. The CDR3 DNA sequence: TGTGCCAGCAGCTCTGCCTCGGGACTAGGCCTATGGGAGCAGTTCTTC. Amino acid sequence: CASSSASGLGLWEQFF.

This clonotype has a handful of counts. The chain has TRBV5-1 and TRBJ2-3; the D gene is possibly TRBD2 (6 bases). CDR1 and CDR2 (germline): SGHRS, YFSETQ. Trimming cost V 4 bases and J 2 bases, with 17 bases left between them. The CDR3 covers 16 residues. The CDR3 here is CASSPWDSGPTDTQYF. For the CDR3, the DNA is TGCGCCAGCAGCCCGTGGGACTCAGGCCCCACAGATACGCAGTATTTT. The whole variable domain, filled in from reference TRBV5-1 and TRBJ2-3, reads KAGVTQTPRYLIKTRGQQVTLSCSPISGHRSVSWYQQTPGQGLQFLFEYFSETQRNKGNFPGRFSGRQFSNSRSEMNVSTLELGDSALYLCASSPWDSGPTDTQYFGPGTRLTVL.

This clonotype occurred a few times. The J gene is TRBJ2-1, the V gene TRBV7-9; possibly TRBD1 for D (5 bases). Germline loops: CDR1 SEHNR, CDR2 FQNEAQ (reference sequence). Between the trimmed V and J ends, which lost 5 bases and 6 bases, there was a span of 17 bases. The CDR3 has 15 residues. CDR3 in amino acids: CASSIDRGGINEQFF. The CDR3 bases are TGTGCCAGCAGCATCGACAGAGGTGGAATCAATGAGCAGTTCTTC.

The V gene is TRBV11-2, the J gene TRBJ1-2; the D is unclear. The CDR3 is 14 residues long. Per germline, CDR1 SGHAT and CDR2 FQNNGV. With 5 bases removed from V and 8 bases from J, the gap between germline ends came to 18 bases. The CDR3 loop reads CASSPTSGIGGYTF. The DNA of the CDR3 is TGTGCCAGCAGCCCCACTAGCGGGATAGGGGGCTACACCTTC.

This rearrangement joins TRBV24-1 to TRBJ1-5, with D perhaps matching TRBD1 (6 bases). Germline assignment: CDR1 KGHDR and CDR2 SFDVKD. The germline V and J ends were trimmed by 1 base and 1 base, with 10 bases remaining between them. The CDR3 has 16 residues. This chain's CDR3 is CATSDLPQGSNQPQHF. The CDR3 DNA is TGTGCCACCAGTGATTTACCACAGGGAAGCAATCAGCCCCAGCATTTT.

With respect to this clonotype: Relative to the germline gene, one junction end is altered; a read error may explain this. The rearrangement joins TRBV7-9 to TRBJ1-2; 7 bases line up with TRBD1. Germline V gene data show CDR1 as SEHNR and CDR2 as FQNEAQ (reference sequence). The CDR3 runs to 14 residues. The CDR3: CVSSLEGQAYGYTF. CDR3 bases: TGTGTCAGCAGCTTAGAAGGACAGGCTTATGGCTACACCTTC.

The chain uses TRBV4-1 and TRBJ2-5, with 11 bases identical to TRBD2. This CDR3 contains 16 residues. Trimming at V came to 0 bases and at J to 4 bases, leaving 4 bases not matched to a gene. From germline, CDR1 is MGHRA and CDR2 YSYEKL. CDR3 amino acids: CASSQDASGGPETQYF. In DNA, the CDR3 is TGCGCCAGCAGCCAAGATGCTAGCGGGGGGCCAGAGACCCAGTACTTC.

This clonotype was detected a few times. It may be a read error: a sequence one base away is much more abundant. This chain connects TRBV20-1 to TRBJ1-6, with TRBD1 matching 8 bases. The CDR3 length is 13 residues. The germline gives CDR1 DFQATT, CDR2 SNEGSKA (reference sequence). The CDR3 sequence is CSARTGTGSPPHF. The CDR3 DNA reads TGCAGTGCTAGGACAGGGACAGGTTCACCCCCCCACTTT.

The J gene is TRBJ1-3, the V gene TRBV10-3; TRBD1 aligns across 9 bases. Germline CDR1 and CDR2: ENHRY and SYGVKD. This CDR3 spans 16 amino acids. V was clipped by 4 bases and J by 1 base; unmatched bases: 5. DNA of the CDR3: TGTGCCATCAGTGCCGCCGGACAGGGGTCTGGAAACACCATATATTTT. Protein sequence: CAISAAGQGSGNTIYF.

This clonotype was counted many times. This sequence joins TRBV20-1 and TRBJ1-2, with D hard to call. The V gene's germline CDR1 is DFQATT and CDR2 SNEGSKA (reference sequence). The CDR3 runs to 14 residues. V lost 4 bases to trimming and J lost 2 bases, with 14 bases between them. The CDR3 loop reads CSANPRGGNYGYTF. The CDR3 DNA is TGCAGTGCTAATCCGCGAGGAGGGAACTATGGCTACACCTTC.